This is a list of T cell receptor beta chains from one sample in a study of blood T cell repertoires in COVID-19. This table comes from immunoSEQ multiplex PCR, and its TCRdb copy is limited to in-frame clones, with some not included. The table includes fewer than 500,000 clones, approximately 90% detected once. The sample consisted of peripheral blood. The source of these receptors is a woman in her 30s with acute or convalescent COVID-19. Each CDR3 is given with its conserved first and last residue. D genes are given only for firm matches. Size is stated for part of the rows, as once, few or many counts, or as a class when the clone is expanded.

d_gene	v_gene	abundance	j_gene	CDR3nt	CDR3aa
NA	TRBV5-1	NA	TRBJ1-1	TGCGCCAGCAGCTGGGGGCCAGTCAGGGACACTGAAGCTTTCTTT	CASSWGPVRDTEAFF
TRBD2	TRBV7-3	NA	TRBJ2-5	TGTGCCAGCAGCTTAAACGGGGGGGTGAAGGAGACCCAGTACTTC	CASSLNGGVKETQYF
NA	TRBV19	NA	TRBJ1-2	TGTGCCAGTAGTAATCAGGGGTACTATGGCTACACCTTC	CASSNQGYYGYTF
NA	TRBV5-5	few	TRBJ2-2	TGTGCCAGCAGCTTGGAGCTTTCCGGGGAGCTGTTTTTT	CASSLELSGELFF
TRBD2	TRBV19	NA	TRBJ2-3	TGTGCCAGTAGTACCCTTAGCGGGGGGATTGATACGCAGTATTTT	CASSTLSGGIDTQYF
NA	TRBV9	NA	TRBJ1-1	TGTGCCAGCAGCCCGCGGATGAACACTGAAGCTTTCTTT	CASSPRMNTEAFF
NA	TRBV12-3/TRBV12-4	NA	TRBJ1-2	TGTGCCAGCACCCCCGGACAAGGCGGAGGCTACACCTTC	CASTPGQGGGYTF
NA	TRBV30	NA	TRBJ2-7	TGTGCCTGGAGAAGATCCGGGACTTTAAGTTCGTACGAGCAGTACTTC	CAWRRSGTLSSYEQYF
TRBD1	TRBV6-4	NA	TRBJ2-1	TGTGCCAGCAAAAAGGGGGCCACCTACAATGAGCAGTTCTTC	CASKKGATYNEQFF
NA	TRBV29-1	NA	TRBJ1-1	TGCAGCGTTGGAGGGGGCACTGAAGCTTTCTTT	CSVGGGTEAFF
NA	TRBV29-1	NA	TRBJ2-2	TGCAGCGGTCTCAGGGTAACCACCGGGGAGCTGTTTTTT	CSGLRVTTGELFF
TRBD1	TRBV7-8	NA	TRBJ1-6	TGTGCCAGCAGCCTCCAGGGGGCTCTGCTTGGCCATAATTCACCCCTCCACTTT	CASSLQGALLGHNSPLHF
NA	TRBV24-1	NA	TRBJ1-5	TGTGCCACCAGTGCGGGCAGCGGGTACTTCAGCAATCAGCCCCAGCATTTT	CATSAGSGYFSNQPQHF
NA	TRBV6-5	once	TRBJ2-7	TGTGCCAGCAGTCGCACGACAGCGCACGAGCAGTACTTC	CASSRTTAHEQYF
TRBD1	TRBV2	NA	TRBJ1-1	TGTGCCAGCAGTAGACAGGGACAGGCGGACACTGAAGCTTTCTTT	CASSRQGQADTEAFF
NA	TRBV29-1	NA	TRBJ2-7	TGCAGCGTTGAGGGCAGCTCCTACGAGCAGTACTTC	CSVEGSSYEQYF
TRBD1	TRBV5-1	NA	TRBJ2-5	TGCGCCAGCAGCTCACAGGGGGAGGAGACCCAGTACTTC	CASSSQGEETQYF
NA	TRBV27	NA	TRBJ1-6	TGTGCCAGCAGTTTATCGCCTTTCGGGGGGCCATATAATTCACCCCTCCACTTT	CASSLSPFGGPYNSPLHF
TRBD2	TRBV3-1/TRBV3-2	NA	TRBJ2-5	TGTGCCAGCAGCCAAGAGGGACTAGCGGGGGAAGAGACCCAGTACTTC	CASSQEGLAGEETQYF
NA	TRBV29-1	NA	TRBJ2-1	TGCAGCGTCAGCTACAATGAGCAGTTCTTC	CSVSYNEQFF
NA	TRBV6-5	NA	TRBJ2-2	TGTGCCAGCAGTTACTCCCAGAACACCGGGGAGCTGTTTTTT	CASSYSQNTGELFF
TRBD2	TRBV10-3	NA	TRBJ2-5	TGTGCCATCAGTGCTGGGTTAGCGGGGAACTCAGGGGAGACCCAGTACTTC	CAISAGLAGNSGETQYF
NA	TRBV5-5	NA	TRBJ1-6	TGTGCCAGCAGTTTCGGGAGCTCCTATAATTCACCCCTCCACTTT	CASSFGSSYNSPLHF
NA	TRBV2	NA	TRBJ2-1	TGTGCCAGCAGTGAAATACGGGGGTCCTACAATGAGCAGTTCTTC	CASSEIRGSYNEQFF
NA	TRBV19	NA	TRBJ2-1	TGTGCCAGTAAGAGGGAGCTTCATTACAATGAGCAGTTCTTC	CASKRELHYNEQFF
NA	TRBV6-5	NA	TRBJ1-3	TGTGCCAGCAGTTACTCGAGTAGGAGTGGAAACACCATATATTTT	CASSYSSRSGNTIYF
NA	TRBV30	NA	TRBJ2-5	TGTGCCTGTTTTGGGGAGGAGACCCAGTACTTC	CACFGEETQYF
NA	TRBV6-5	once	TRBJ1-2	TGTGCCACCTCGAAACTGTTGGGGGGCTATGGCTACACCTTC	CATSKLLGGYGYTF
NA	TRBV25-1	NA	TRBJ1-3	TGTGCCAGCAGTGAACAAGGGGGGGGTTCTTACACCATATATTTT	CASSEQGGGSYTIYF
NA	TRBV28	NA	TRBJ1-6	TGTGCCAGCACGGGACAAAAAAATTCACCCCTCCACTTT	CASTGQKNSPLHF
TRBD1	TRBV20-1	once	TRBJ1-5	TGCAGTGCTAGTCCCCAACCGGGACAGGGGGCGCATAGCAATCAGCCCCAGCATTTT	CSASPQPGQGAHSNQPQHF
TRBD2	TRBV9	NA	TRBJ2-3	TGTGCCAGCAGCGTTACTAGCGGGGCCACAGATACGCAGTATTTT	CASSVTSGATDTQYF
TRBD1	TRBV7-2	NA	TRBJ2-7	TGTGCCAGCAGCGAACGTACCGGGACAGGGGGAGGGGAGCAGTACTTC	CASSERTGTGGGEQYF
NA	TRBV19	NA	TRBJ2-2	TGTGCCAGTAGTATACTCGACAGGAACACCGGGGAGCTGTTTTTT	CASSILDRNTGELFF
TRBD2	TRBV5-8	NA	TRBJ2-5	TGTGCCAGCAGCACGGGACTAGCCGTAGGGGAGACCCAGTACTTC	CASSTGLAVGETQYF
NA	TRBV5-4	NA	TRBJ2-3	TGTGCCAGCAGCCAAGCGAGCACAGATACGCAGTATTTT	CASSQASTDTQYF
NA	TRBV6-2/TRBV6-3	NA	TRBJ1-5	TGTGCCAGCAGCGACCGACAGAATCAGCCCCAGCATTTT	CASSDRQNQPQHF
NA	TRBV5-1	NA	TRBJ1-2	TGCGCCAGCAGCCCTCACACCAACGGCTACACCTTC	CASSPHTNGYTF